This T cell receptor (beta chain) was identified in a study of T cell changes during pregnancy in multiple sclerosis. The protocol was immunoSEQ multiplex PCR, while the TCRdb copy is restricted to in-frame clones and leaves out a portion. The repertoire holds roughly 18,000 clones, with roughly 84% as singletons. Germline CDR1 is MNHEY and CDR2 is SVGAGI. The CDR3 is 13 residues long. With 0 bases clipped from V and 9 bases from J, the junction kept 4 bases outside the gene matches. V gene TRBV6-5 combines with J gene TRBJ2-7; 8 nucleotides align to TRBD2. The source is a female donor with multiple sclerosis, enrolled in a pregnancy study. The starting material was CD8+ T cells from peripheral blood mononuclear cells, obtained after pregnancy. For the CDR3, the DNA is TGTGCCAGCAGTTACTCGATAGCGGGGTCGCAGTACTTC. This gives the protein CASSYSIAGSQYF.